This T cell receptor beta chain was found in a study of blood T cell repertoires in COVID-19. CDR3 size: 13 residues. The V and J ends lost 5 bases and 2 bases respectively, with 9 bases between them. Germline assignment: CDR1 MNHEY and CDR2 SMNVEV (reference sequence). The repertoire was sequenced with immunoSEQ multiplex PCR; TCRdb's copy has only in-frame clones and lacks some. The repertoire holds some 240,000 clones, with 70% to 90% as singletons. This clone has just one count. At the DNA level, this CDR3 is encoded by other sequences in the same sample as well. The clonotype was recovered from a woman aged 40-49 years with acute COVID-19. The sample comprised PBMCs or T cells enriched from blood (not recorded which). The V gene is TRBV27, the J gene TRBJ1-1; D is uncertain. The CDR3 nucleotides read TGTGCCAGCAGTCTACAGCTTAACACTGAAGCTTTCTTT. Residues: CASSLQLNTEAFF.